These 18 T cell receptor beta chains were sequenced from one sample in a study of blood T cell repertoires in COVID-19. Method: immunoSEQ multiplex PCR; TCRdb's copy keeps in-frame clones and lacks some. The sample yields 45,000 to 70,000 clones, 70% to 75% seen once. Sequenced material: peripheral blood. The receptor set was obtained from a woman between 50 and 59 years old with active or convalescent COVID-19.

This chain uses TRBV19 with TRBJ2-1; 13 bases fit TRBD2. This CDR3 is 16 amino acids long. CDR1 and CDR2 from the germline V gene are LNHDA and SQIVND (reference sequence). The junction had 8 bases not matched to a gene; V was cut back by 5 bases and J by 7 bases. CDR3 nucleotide sequence: TGTGCCAGTAGTTTCCCAAGACTAGCGGGAGGTAATGAGCAGTTCTTC. Residues: CASSFPRLAGGNEQFF.

V is TRBV7-9 and J is TRBJ2-7; TRBD1 matches 9 bases. This CDR3 has 14 amino acids. Germline assignment: CDR1 SEHNR and CDR2 FQNEAQ (reference sequence). V lost 1 base and J lost 7; bases outside the gene matches: 5. Here the CDR3 reads CASSLGDRVGEQYF. DNA of the CDR3: TGTGCCAGCAGCTTAGGGGACAGGGTCGGGGAGCAGTACTTC. The entire variable domain, with the rest obtained from reference TRBV7-9 and TRBJ2-7, is as follows: DTGVSQNPRHKITKRGQNVTFRCDPISEHNRLYWYRQTLGQGPEFLTYFQNEAQLEKSRLLSDRFSAERPKGSFSTLEIQRTEQGDSAMYLCASSLGDRVGEQYFGPGTRLTVT.

The rearrangement joins TRBV6-5 to TRBJ2-1, with TRBD2 identical over 10 bases. CDR1 and CDR2 (germline): MNHEY, SVGAGI. This CDR3 region has 15 residues. Trimming took 0 bases from V and 6 from J; bases not matched to a gene: 2. The DNA for the CDR3 is TGTGCCAGCAGTTACTCTAGCGGGAGGACCAATGAGCAGTTCTTC. It specifies CASSYSSGRTNEQFF.

This clone was found once. The chain couples TRBV4-1 to TRBJ1-1; possibly TRBD1 for D (5 bases). V dropped 5 bases and J dropped 10 bases, with 23 bases sitting between them. The CDR3 runs 15 residues. Germline CDR1 MGHRA, CDR2 YSYEKL. Here the CDR3 DNA reads TGCGCCAGCAGCTCCCAGACCAGGACAAGGCGGGGAGCTTTCTTT. Translation gives CASSSQTRTRRGAFF.

This clone has just a few counts. This rearrangement joins TRBV25-1 to TRBJ1-5; D is possibly TRBD1 (5 bases). The CDR3 contains 14 residues. Germline V gene sequence: CDR1 MGHDK, CDR2 SYGVNS. V lost 4 bases and J 5 bases, leaving 12 bases between the germline ends. CDR3 sequence reads: CASSAQGWDQPQHF. Here the CDR3 DNA reads TGTGCCAGCAGTGCCCAGGGATGGGATCAGCCCCAGCATTTT.

The rearrangement joins TRBV12-3 or TRBV12-4 to TRBJ2-7; the D gene is possibly TRBD2 (5 bases). V lost 7 bases to trimming and J lost 5 bases, with 9 bases between them. There are 11 residues in the CDR3. The CDR3 protein is CASKLVDEQYF. As DNA, the CDR3 is TGTGCCAGCAAACTAGTCGACGAGCAGTACTTC.

This clone was seen a few times. The V and J genes are TRBV5-1 and TRBJ1-6; unclear D gene. Trimming took off 7 bases at V and 8 bases at J, with 4 bases between the two ends. CDR3 size: 10 residues. Germline loops: CDR1 SGHRS, CDR2 YFSETQ. The CDR3 reads CASPDSPLHF. CDR3 bases: TGCGCCAGCCCCGATTCACCCCTCCACTTT.

The chain has TRBV3-1 (or the pseudogene TRBV3-2) and TRBJ1-2; D is unresolved. In germline, CDR1 is LGHDT, CDR2 YNNKEL (reference sequence). The CDR3 is made up of 13 amino acids. V gave up 0 bases and J gave up 5 bases, with 7 bases separating them. The CDR3 DNA follows: TGTGCCAGCAGCCAAGATGCGACTTATGGCTACACCTTC. Protein sequence: CASSQDATYGYTF.

The J gene is TRBJ1-1, the V gene TRBV6-4; TRBD1 matches at 7 bases. V shed 7 bases, J shed 1 base, and the junction held 6 bases outside the gene matches. This CDR3 is 14 amino acids long. Germline V gene lookup returns CDR1 MRHNA and CDR2 SNTAGT. The CDR3: CASKTGQGNTEAFF. CDR3 in DNA: TGTGCCAGCAAGACAGGGCAGGGGAACACTGAAGCTTTCTTT.

V is TRBV5-1 and J is TRBJ2-5; 9 positions match TRBD2. The V segment lost 6 bases and the J segment 5 bases; nucleotides outside the gene matches: 8. The CDR3 contains 14 residues. CDR1 and CDR2 from the germline V gene are SGHRS and YFSETQ. This chain's CDR3 is CASKTVAGEETQYF. Here the CDR3 DNA reads TGCGCCAGCAAGACCGTAGCGGGAGAGGAGACCCAGTACTTC.

This clone occurred a few times. This chain uses TRBV24-1 with TRBJ2-1; TRBD2 aligns across 7 bases. The CDR3 has 15 amino acids. J was trimmed by 8 bases and V by 7 bases; bases with no gene match: 13. Per the germline V gene, CDR1 is KGHDR and CDR2 is SFDVKD. The CDR3 spells CATSPKREYAYEQFF. The CDR3 region has the DNA TGTGCCACCAGCCCAAAGCGGGAATATGCGTATGAGCAGTTCTTC.

This chain links TRBV28 with TRBJ2-2; 7 bases are shared with TRBD2. Trimming removed 3 bases from V and 0 bases from J; junction bases left unmatched: 1. This CDR3 is 15 amino acids long. The V gene's germline CDR1 is MDHEN and CDR2 SYDVKM. CDR3 sequence reads: CASSFRGANTGELFF. Written as DNA, the CDR3 is TGTGCCAGCAGTTTCCGGGGGGCGAACACCGGGGAGCTGTTTTTT.

This rearrangement joins TRBV19 to TRBJ1-1; D is uncertain. Looked up from germline, CDR1 is LNHDA and CDR2 is SQIVND (reference sequence). The CDR3 loop spans 12 amino acids. The V and J ends lost 5 bases and 7 bases respectively, with 11 bases between them. CDR3: CASSFRQNEAFF. The CDR3 coding sequence is TGTGCCAGTAGTTTTAGACAAAATGAAGCTTTCTTT.

In its sample, this clone was seen a few times. V gene TRBV5-1 combines with J gene TRBJ1-2; 7 bases fit TRBD1. Germline CDR1 is SGHRS and CDR2 is YFSETQ. The CDR3 has 14 residues. Unmatched junction bases numbered 6, after V lost 0 bases and J lost 7 bases. CDR3 DNA sequence: TGCGCCAGCAGCTTGGTAGACAGGGAAGGTGGCTACACCTTC. This translates into CASSLVDREGGYTF.

This sequence joins TRBV6-5 and TRBJ2-2; D might be TRBD1 (6 bases). Germline loops: CDR1 MNHEY, CDR2 SVGAGI. V dropped 6 bases and J dropped 0 bases, with 8 bases sitting between them. The CDR3 extends over 14 amino acids. CDR3 sequence: CASRRQANTGELFF. The CDR3 DNA reads TGTGCCAGCAGGAGACAGGCGAACACCGGGGAGCTGTTTTTT.

This chain joins TRBV5-1 and TRBJ2-2, with 12 bases that match TRBD2. CDR3 length equals 17 residues. J gave up 5 bases and V 1 base, and 6 bases lay outside the gene matches. In germline, CDR1 is SGHRS, CDR2 YFSETQ. CDR3 protein: CASSLLAGGSPTGELFF. DNA of the CDR3: TGCGCCAGCAGCTTGCTAGCGGGAGGGAGTCCAACCGGGGAGCTGTTTTTT.

V gene TRBV28 combines with J gene TRBJ2-1, with TRBD1 matching 7 bases. Germline CDR1 and CDR2: MDHEN and SYDVKM. The V segment lost 6 bases and the J segment 4 bases; nucleotides outside the gene matches: 9. There are 15 residues in the CDR3. This CDR3 is CASSSGTETYNEQFF. The CDR3 DNA is TGTGCCAGCAGCTCCGGGACAGAGACATACAATGAGCAGTTCTTC. Together with reference TRBV28 and TRBJ2-1, the CDR3 gives the full variable domain: DVKVTQSSRYLVKRTGEKVFLECVQDMDHENMFWYRQDPGLGLRLIYFSYDVKMKEKGDIPEGYSVSREKKERFSLILESASTNQTSMYLCASSSGTETYNEQFFGPGTRLTVL.

The J gene is TRBJ2-1, the V gene TRBV4-1; 7 bases map to TRBD2. With 4 bases clipped from V and 12 bases from J, the junction kept 12 bases outside the gene matches. Germline CDR1 MGHRA, CDR2 YSYEKL. This CDR3 has 14 amino acids. The CDR3 region is CASSPNLAAIVQFF. The DNA of the CDR3 is TGCGCCAGCAGCCCCAATCTAGCGGCGATTGTGCAGTTCTTC.